The 14 T cell receptor beta chains reported below all come from one sample, sequenced in a study of graft-versus-host responses after intestinal transplantation. No antigen has been identified for these receptors. Measured with immunoSEQ multiplex PCR; TCRdb has only the in-frame clones, and not every one. There are around 110,000 clones in the sample; over 75% occur only once, and roughly 0.2% lies in the top ten. The sequenced sample was unstimulated CD4+ T cells sorted from spleen or lymph node cells, obtained before intestinal transplant. Source of these receptors: a human donor who received an intestinal transplant.

The chain couples TRBV12-5 to TRBJ2-7; perhaps TRBD1 as D (5 bases). Trimming took off 6 bases at V and 4 bases at J, with 10 bases between the two ends. The CDR3 sequence is 12 residues long. Germline CDR1 LGHNT, CDR2 FRNRAP. The CDR3 sequence: CASGIREYEQYF. In DNA form, the CDR3 reads TGTGCTAGTGGGATCAGGGAATACGAGCAGTACTTC.

V and J are TRBV6-5 and TRBJ2-1; 10 bases align to TRBD2. Looked up from germline, CDR1 is MNHEY and CDR2 is SVGAGI. Trimming took 8 bases from V and 7 from J; bases not matched to a gene: 8. The CDR3 loop spans 14 amino acids. In nucleotides, the CDR3 is TGTGCCAGCCAGCGGGGGGGCTGGATGAATGAGCAGTTCTTC. Its protein product is CASQRGGWMNEQFF.

The chain links TRBV5-1 to TRBJ2-7; maybe TRBD1 (6 bases). Germline values: CDR1 SGHRS, CDR2 YFSETQ. Trimming removed 0 bases from V and 3 bases from J, with 13 bases in between. The CDR3 contains 15 residues. The CDR3 protein is CASSLVAGESYEQYF. The CDR3, as DNA: TGCGCCAGCAGCTTGGTGGCAGGGGAGAGCTACGAGCAGTACTTC.

The chain recombines TRBV4-2 with TRBJ2-7; D gene ambiguous. V lost 1 base and J 0 bases, leaving 7 bases between the germline ends. The CDR3 has 14 amino acids. CDR1 is LGHNA and CDR2 is YNFKEQ in the germline V gene. The CDR3 bases are TGTGCCAGCAGCCAAGCTGGCAACTCCTACGAGCAGTACTTC. It encodes CASSQAGNSYEQYF.

The V call is TRBV23-1, the J call TRBJ1-1; no firm D call. TRBV23-1 is identified as an open reading frame with a role that is uncertain. The CDR3 is made up of 16 amino acids. The V and J ends lost 0 bases and 0 bases respectively, with 11 bases between them. CDR3 DNA sequence: TGCGCCAGCAGTCAATCCCCATCAGGATTGAACACTGAAGCTTTCTTT. Amino acid sequence: CASSQSPSGLNTEAFF.

The genes are TRBV7-8 and TRBJ1-2; D not certain. The CDR3 consists of 18 residues. Germline loops: CDR1 SGHVS, CDR2 FQNEAQ. V lost 5 bases, J lost 6 bases, and 28 bases lay in between. The CDR3 is CASSEVVARGWGPDGYTF. For the CDR3, the DNA is TGTGCCAGCAGCGAAGTGGTAGCCCGGGGATGGGGTCCTGATGGCTACACCTTC.

The chain joins TRBV6-1 to TRBJ1-6; D gene unclear. Trimming removed 6 bases from V and 5 bases from J, with 5 bases in between. The V gene's germline CDR1 is MNHNS and CDR2 SASEGT. The length of the CDR3 is 12 residues. CDR3 region: CASSDNNSPLHF. The CDR3 DNA reads TGTGCCAGCAGCGACAATAATTCACCCCTCCACTTT.

The CDR3, as DNA: TGCGCCAGCAGTGTTGGGGGACAGTACTACGAGCAGTACTTC. It encodes CASSVGGQYYEQYF. The chain joins TRBV10-2 to TRBJ2-7; the match to TRBD1 covers 7 bases. V was clipped by 4 bases and J by 3 bases; unmatched bases: 6. From germline, CDR1 is WSHSY and CDR2 SAAADI. The CDR3 contains 14 residues.

The V gene is TRBV7-6, the J gene TRBJ1-2; D possibly corresponds to TRBD1 (5 bases). Germline-derived CDR1 and CDR2 are SGHVS and FNYEAQ. CDR3 length equals 12 residues. Trimming took off 4 bases at V and 2 bases at J, with 5 bases between the two ends. The CDR3 is CASSSGNYGYTF. CDR3 DNA: TGTGCCAGCAGCTCAGGGAACTATGGCTACACCTTC.

The chain has TRBV6-6 and TRBJ2-2; no clear D. V lost 6 bases and J 5 bases, leaving 10 bases between the germline ends. Looked up from germline, CDR1 is MNHNY and CDR2 is SVGAGI (reference sequence). The CDR3 has 13 amino acids. CDR3 sequence reads: CASRAGRTGELFF. CDR3 DNA sequence: TGTGCCAGCAGGGCAGGAAGGACCGGGGAGCTGTTTTTT.

The V and J genes are TRBV29-1 and TRBJ2-3; D is possibly TRBD1 (6 bases). Per the germline V gene, CDR1 is SQVTM and CDR2 is ANQGSEA. This CDR3 has 14 residues. Trimming stripped 3 bases from V and 3 bases from J, with 13 bases between. CDR3 region: CSVDHPQGTDTQYF. The CDR3 DNA sequence: TGCAGCGTTGATCATCCCCAGGGGACAGATACGCAGTATTTT.

The chain is built from TRBV5-1 and TRBJ2-1; 8 bases line up with TRBD2. Germline values: CDR1 SGHRS, CDR2 YFSETQ. This CDR3 comprises 14 residues. The J segment lost 8 bases and the V segment lost 0 bases, leaving 4 bases of the junction unmatched. The CDR3 DNA sequence: TGCGCCAGCAGCTTGGGTCGGGAGGGGGATGAGCAGTTCTTC. Translation gives CASSLGREGDEQFF.

The chain has TRBV28 and TRBJ2-3; the match to TRBD2 covers 15 bases. Looked up from germline, CDR1 is MDHEN and CDR2 is SYDVKM. CDR3 length: 17 amino acids. Trimming cost V 8 bases and J 4 bases; bases outside gene matches: 10. The CDR3 sequence is CASQNGLAGGLSDTQYF. CDR3 bases: TGTGCCAGCCAGAATGGACTAGCGGGGGGGCTGTCAGATACGCAGTATTTT. The entire variable domain, with the rest obtained from reference TRBV28 and TRBJ2-3, is as follows: DVKVTQSSRYLVKRTGEKVFLECVQDMDHENMFWYRQDPGLGLRLIYFSYDVKMKEKGDIPEGYSVSREKKERFSLILESASTNQTSMYLCASQNGLAGGLSDTQYFGPGTRLTVL.

As DNA, the CDR3 is TGTGCCAGCAGCCGATTAACGGGGGTGCGCGGCTATGGCTACACCTTC. Translating gives CASSRLTGVRGYGYTF. The J gene is TRBJ1-2, the V gene TRBV7-2; D possibly corresponds to TRBD1 (5 bases). Trimming cost V 5 bases and J 4 bases, with 20 bases left between them. Germline V gene data show CDR1 as SGHTA and CDR2 as FQGNSA. The CDR3 runs to 16 residues.